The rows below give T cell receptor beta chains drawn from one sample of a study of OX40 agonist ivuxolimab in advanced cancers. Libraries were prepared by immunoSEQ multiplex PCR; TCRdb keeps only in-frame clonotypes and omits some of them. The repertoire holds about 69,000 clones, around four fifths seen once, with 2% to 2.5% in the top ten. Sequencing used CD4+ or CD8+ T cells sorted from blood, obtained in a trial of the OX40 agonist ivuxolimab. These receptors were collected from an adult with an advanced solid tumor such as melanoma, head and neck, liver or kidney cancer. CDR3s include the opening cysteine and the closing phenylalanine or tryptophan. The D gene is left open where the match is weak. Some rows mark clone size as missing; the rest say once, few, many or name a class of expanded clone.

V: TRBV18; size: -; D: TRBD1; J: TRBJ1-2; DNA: TGTGCCAGCTCACCAACCAACTGGGGACAGGGGGCAAATGGCTACACCTTC; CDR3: CASSPTNWGQGANGYTF
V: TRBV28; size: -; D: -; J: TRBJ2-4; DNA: TGTGCCAGCAGTTTCTTCCGAAAAGCCAAAAACATTCAGTACTTC; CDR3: CASSFFRKAKNIQYF
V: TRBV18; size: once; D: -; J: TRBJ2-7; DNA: TGTGCCAGCTCACCGGAGAGAGTGTCCTACGAGCAGTACTTC; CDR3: CASSPERVSYEQYF
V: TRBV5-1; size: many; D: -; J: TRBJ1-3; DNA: TGCGCCAGCAGCCCAGGGGAGCGCATCTCTGGAAACACCATATATTTT; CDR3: CASSPGERISGNTIYF
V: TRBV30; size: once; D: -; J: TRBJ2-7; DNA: TGTGCCTGGAGTAGGGATTACGAGCAGTACTTC; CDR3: CAWSRDYEQYF
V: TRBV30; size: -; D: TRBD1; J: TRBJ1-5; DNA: TGTGCCTGGAGCGTCCCGGGACAGGTTAATCAGCCCCAGCATTTT; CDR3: CAWSVPGQVNQPQHF
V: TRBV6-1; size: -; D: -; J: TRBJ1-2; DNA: TGTGCCAGCAGTGATCCGGGACGTCAATCACCCTATGGCTACACCTTC; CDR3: CASSDPGRQSPYGYTF
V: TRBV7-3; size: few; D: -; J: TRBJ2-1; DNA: TGTGCCAGCAGCTCGACCGGGGAGTCGTATAAGCAGTTCTTC; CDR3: CASSSTGESYKQFF
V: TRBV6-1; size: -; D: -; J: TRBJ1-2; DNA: TGTGCCAGCAGTGAAAGACAGAGCTATGGCTACACCTTC; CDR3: CASSERQSYGYTF
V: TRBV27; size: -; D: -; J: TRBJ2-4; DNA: TGTGCCAGCACCCTATCGGGTCGGTTGGCCAAAAACATTCAGTACTTC; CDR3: CASTLSGRLAKNIQYF
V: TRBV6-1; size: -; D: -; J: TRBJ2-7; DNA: TGTGCCAGCACCTCAGGACAGATTTCCTACGAGCAGTACTTC; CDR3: CASTSGQISYEQYF
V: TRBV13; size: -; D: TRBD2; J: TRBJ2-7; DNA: TGTGCCAGCAGCCCCCGGACTAGCGGGAGATACGAGCAGTACTTC; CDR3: CASSPRTSGRYEQYF
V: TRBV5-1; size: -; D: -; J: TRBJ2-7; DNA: TGCGCCAGCAGCTTGGGGACAGCCCGCAACGAGCAGTACTTC; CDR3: CASSLGTARNEQYF
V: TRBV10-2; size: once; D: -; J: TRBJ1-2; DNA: TGCGCCAGCAGTGACCCACTTGTAACTGGCTACACCTTC; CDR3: CASSDPLVTGYTF